The rows below give T cell receptor beta chains drawn from one sample of a study of T cells in tumors after PD-1 blockade. Assay used: immunoSEQ multiplex PCR; TCRdb lists only in-frame clones, some missing. The sample has about 20,000 clones; around 78% are singletons. Here the sequenced sample was PBMCs, taken before anti-PD-1 treatment. These receptors came from a human donor with basal cell carcinoma. The CDR3 runs from the conserved cysteine through the conserved F or W. Fields, in order: V gene, J gene, clone size, D gene, CDR3 DNA, CDR3 protein. D genes are given only for firm matches. Clone size is not always given. Where it is, it says once, few, many or a class for expanded clones.

TRBV9	TRBJ2-1	-	TRBD2	TGTGCCAGCAGCGCACTAGCGGGAAAGGGTCATGAGCAGTTCTTC	CASSALAGKGHEQFF
TRBV5-1	TRBJ2-2	-	TRBD1	TGCGCCAGCAGCTTCAGTCCAGGGGGCACCGGGGAGCTGTTTTTT	CASSFSPGGTGELFF
TRBV18	TRBJ2-1	-	TRBD2	TGTGCCAGCTCACCACCCGGGACTAGCGGCACCTACAATGAGCAGTTCTTC	CASSPPGTSGTYNEQFF
TRBV6-5	TRBJ1-1	-	-	TGTGCCAGCGACGGCTTTGAGACTGAAGCTTTCTTT	CASDGFETEAFF
TRBV19	TRBJ2-3	-	TRBD2	TGTGCCAGTAGTACTAGCGGGGCGGGACCAGATACGCAGTATTTT	CASSTSGAGPDTQYF
TRBV28	TRBJ1-2	-	TRBD1	TGTGCCAGCAGACGACCGGGGGGGGACAGGGGCCGGGATGGCTACACCTTC	CASRRPGGDRGRDGYTF
TRBV6-5	TRBJ2-1	-	-	TGTGCCAGCAGTTACGCGGCAGTATACAATGAGCAGTTCTTC	CASSYAAVYNEQFF
TRBV24-1	TRBJ1-5	-	-	TGTGCCACCAGTGTAACGTCAGGAGCGCCCCAGCATTTT	CATSVTSGAPQHF
TRBV27	TRBJ2-1	-	TRBD2	TGTGCCAGCAGTTTACAAACTAGCGGGACTTACAATGAGCAGTTCTTC	CASSLQTSGTYNEQFF
TRBV12-3/TRBV12-4	TRBJ1-1	-	-	TGTGCCAGCAGTCCCGGGCTTCCCACTGAAGCTTTCTTT	CASSPGLPTEAFF
TRBV4-3	TRBJ1-6	-	-	TGCGCCAGCAGCCAAGATACCCAGGGGTTTTCACCCCTCCACTTT	CASSQDTQGFSPLHF
TRBV28	TRBJ1-2	-	-	TGTGCCAGCAGTTCCCCGACGCAGGGTCCCTATGGCTACACCTTC	CASSSPTQGPYGYTF
TRBV2	TRBJ2-5	once	TRBD2	TGTGCCAGCAGCCCCGGGACTAGCGGAGGTGGGACCCAGTACTTC	CASSPGTSGGGTQYF
TRBV30	TRBJ2-1	-	TRBD2	TGTGCTGTTATGGGGCGGGAGGGCCAAAGCTCCTACAATGAGCAGTTCTTC	CAVMGREGQSSYNEQFF
TRBV7-3	TRBJ2-2	-	TRBD2	TGTGCCAGCAGCTTGGGACTAGCGGGGAACACCGGGGAGCTGTTTTTT	CASSLGLAGNTGELFF
TRBV5-6	TRBJ1-4	-	-	TGTGCCAGCAGTTTGGAGGCTGACAGATTTTCTAATGAAAAACTGTTTTTT	CASSLEADRFSNEKLFF
TRBV12-3/TRBV12-4	TRBJ1-1	-	TRBD1	TGTGCCAGCAGATGGACAGGTGGGACTGAAGCTTTCTTT	CASRWTGGTEAFF
TRBV18	TRBJ2-3	-	-	TGTGCCAGCTCACCGACAGTAGGTGGGGATACGCAGTATTTT	CASSPTVGGDTQYF
TRBV12-3/TRBV12-4	TRBJ2-5	-	-	TGTGCCAGCAGTTTACAGGGAGAAGAGACCCAGTACTTC	CASSLQGEETQYF
TRBV27	TRBJ2-1	-	TRBD2	TGTGCCAGTGGTCTAGCGGGCCCTCACAATGAGCAGTTCTTC	CASGLAGPHNEQFF
TRBV2	TRBJ2-1	-	TRBD2	TGTCCCTGCAGTTATGGGTGGGCGGGGGTGGGGAGCTCCTACAATGAGCAGTTCTTC	CPCSYGWAGVGSSYNEQFF
TRBV13	TRBJ1-1	-	-	TGTGCCAGCAGCTCCCGGGACACCAAAAACACTGAAGCTTTCTTT	CASSSRDTKNTEAFF
TRBV28	TRBJ1-4	-	-	TGTGCCAGCAAGACCCAGGCGGCGAGGAATAATGAAAAACTGTTTTTT	CASKTQAARNNEKLFF
TRBV3-1/TRBV3-2	TRBJ2-7	-	-	TGTGCCAGCAGCCAAGCTGAGCTCACGTACGAGCAGTACTTC	CASSQAELTYEQYF
TRBV3-1/TRBV3-2	TRBJ2-1	-	-	TGTGCCAGCAGCCAGGGGACCTGGGGTGAGCAGTTCTTC	CASSQGTWGEQFF
TRBV23-1	TRBJ1-5	once	TRBD1	TGCGCCTGGCGGGGCAGGGGGTCGAGCAATCAGCCCCAGCATTTT	CAWRGRGSSNQPQHF
TRBV5-3	TRBJ2-1	-	TRBD2	TGTGCCAGAAGCTCTTGTGGGGTTCCGTTTCTAGCGGGGGGCAACAATGAGCAGTTCTTC	CARSSCGVPFLAGGNNEQFF
TRBV6-4	TRBJ2-2	-	-	TGTGCCAGCAGTCGAATGTGGCAGGGGGGCCGCACCGGGGAGCTGTTTTTT	CASSRMWQGGRTGELFF
TRBV7-2	TRBJ2-3	-	TRBD2	TGTGCCAGCAGTGTTCTCGAGCGACTAGCGGGGGGTGATACGCAGTATTTT	CASSVLERLAGGDTQYF
TRBV5-4	TRBJ2-3	-	TRBD1	TGTGCCAGCAGACTCGACAGGGGCTTCACAGATACGCAGTATTTT	CASRLDRGFTDTQYF
TRBV6-5	TRBJ2-7	-	-	TGTGCCAGCTCACGCCCCGGGGGCGAGCAGTACTTC	CASSRPGGEQYF
TRBV2	TRBJ2-3	-	-	TGTGCCAGCAACCTCGAGGGCGGGACAGATACGCAGTATTTT	CASNLEGGTDTQYF
TRBV27	TRBJ2-1	-	TRBD2	TGTGCCAGCAGTTGGACTAGCGGGCGGATTAAACCGGACTACAATGAGCAGTTCTTC	CASSWTSGRIKPDYNEQFF
TRBV11-3	TRBJ2-5	-	TRBD2	TGTGCCAGCAGCTTAGGCGGGGGAGACGAAGAGACCCAGTACTTC	CASSLGGGDEETQYF
TRBV2	TRBJ2-1	medium-sized	-	TGTGCCAGCAGTGATGGGGGGGCGGGGGTGGGGAGCTCCTACAATGAGCAGTTCTTC	CASSDGGAGVGSSYNEQFF
TRBV18	TRBJ2-2	-	-	TGTGCCAGCTCACCATTAATCGGGAGTCTCCCCGGGGAGCTGTTTTTT	CASSPLIGSLPGELFF